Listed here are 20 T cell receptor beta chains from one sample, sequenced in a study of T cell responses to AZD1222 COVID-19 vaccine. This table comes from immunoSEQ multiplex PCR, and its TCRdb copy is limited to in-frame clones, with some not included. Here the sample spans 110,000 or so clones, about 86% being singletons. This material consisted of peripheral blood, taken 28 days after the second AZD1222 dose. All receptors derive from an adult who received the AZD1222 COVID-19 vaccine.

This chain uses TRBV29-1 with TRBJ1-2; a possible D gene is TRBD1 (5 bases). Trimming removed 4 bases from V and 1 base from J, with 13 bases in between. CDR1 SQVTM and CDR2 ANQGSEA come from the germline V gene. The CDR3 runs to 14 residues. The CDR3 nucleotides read TGCAGCGTTGGTAGGGGCTGGGGTAACTATGGCTACACCTTC. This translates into CSVGRGWGNYGYTF.

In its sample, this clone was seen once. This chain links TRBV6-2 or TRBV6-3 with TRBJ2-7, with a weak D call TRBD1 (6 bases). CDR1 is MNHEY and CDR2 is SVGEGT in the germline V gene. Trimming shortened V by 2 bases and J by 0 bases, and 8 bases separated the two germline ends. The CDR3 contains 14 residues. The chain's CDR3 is CASSYRDNSYEQYF. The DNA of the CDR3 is TGTGCCAGCAGTTACAGGGACAACTCCTACGAGCAGTACTTC.

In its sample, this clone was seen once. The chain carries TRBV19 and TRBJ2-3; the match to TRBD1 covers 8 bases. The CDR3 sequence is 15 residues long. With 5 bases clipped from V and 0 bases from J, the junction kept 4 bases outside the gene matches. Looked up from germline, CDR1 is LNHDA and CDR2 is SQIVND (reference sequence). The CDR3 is CASSRGQASTDTQYF. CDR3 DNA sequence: TGTGCCAGTAGTCGGGGACAGGCTAGCACAGATACGCAGTATTTT. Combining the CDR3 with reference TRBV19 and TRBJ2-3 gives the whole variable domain DGGITQSPKYLFRKEGQNVTLSCEQNLNHDAMYWYRQDPGQGLRLIYYSQIVNDFQKGDIAEGYSVSREKKESFPLTVTSAQKNPTAFYLCASSRGQASTDTQYFGPGTRLTVL.

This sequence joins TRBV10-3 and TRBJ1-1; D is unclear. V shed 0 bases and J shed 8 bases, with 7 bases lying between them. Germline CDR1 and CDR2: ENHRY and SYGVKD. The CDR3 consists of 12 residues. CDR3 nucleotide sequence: TGTGCCATCAGTGAGTCGGGGAGAGAAGCTTTCTTT. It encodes CAISESGREAFF.

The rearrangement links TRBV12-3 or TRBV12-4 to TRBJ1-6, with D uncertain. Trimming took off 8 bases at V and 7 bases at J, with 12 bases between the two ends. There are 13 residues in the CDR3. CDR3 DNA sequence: TGTGCCAGCTCTGCCGGGAACAATTCACCCCTCCACTTT. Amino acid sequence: CASSAGNNSPLHF.

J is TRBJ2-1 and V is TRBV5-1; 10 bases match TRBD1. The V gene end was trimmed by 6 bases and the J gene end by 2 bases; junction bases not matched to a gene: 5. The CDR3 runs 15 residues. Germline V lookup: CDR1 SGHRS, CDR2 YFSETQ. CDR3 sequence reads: CASKSGTGAYNEQFF. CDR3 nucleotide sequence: TGCGCCAGCAAGTCTGGGACAGGGGCCTACAATGAGCAGTTCTTC. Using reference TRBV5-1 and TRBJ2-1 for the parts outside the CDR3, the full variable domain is KAGVTQTPRYLIKTRGQQVTLSCSPISGHRSVSWYQQTPGQGLQFLFEYFSETQRNKGNFPGRFSGRQFSNSRSEMNVSTLELGDSALYLCASKSGTGAYNEQFFGPGTRLTVL.

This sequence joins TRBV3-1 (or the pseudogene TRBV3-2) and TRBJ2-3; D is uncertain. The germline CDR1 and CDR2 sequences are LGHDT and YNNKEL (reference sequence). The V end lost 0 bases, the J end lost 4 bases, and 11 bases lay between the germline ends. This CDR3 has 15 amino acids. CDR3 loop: CASSQDWVPADTQYF. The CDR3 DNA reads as TGTGCCAGCAGCCAAGATTGGGTCCCAGCAGATACGCAGTATTTT.

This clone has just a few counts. This CDR3 is CASSLVVAGARVGASPLHF. CDR3 nucleotide sequence: TGTGCCAGCAGCTTAGTAGTGGCGGGGGCGCGTGTGGGTGCCTCACCCCTCCACTTT. The gene calls are TRBV7-2 and TRBJ1-6; tentative D call: TRBD1 (6 bases). CDR1 SGHTA and CDR2 FQGNSA come from the germline V gene. V lost 1 base to trimming and J lost 10 bases, with 26 bases between them. The CDR3 runs 19 residues.

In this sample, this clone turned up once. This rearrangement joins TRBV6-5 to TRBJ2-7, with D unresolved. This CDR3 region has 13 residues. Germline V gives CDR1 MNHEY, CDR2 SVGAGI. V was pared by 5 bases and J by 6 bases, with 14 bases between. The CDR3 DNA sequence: TGTGCCAGCAGTCCTGTACAGTCTCTCGAGCAGTACTTC. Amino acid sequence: CASSPVQSLEQYF.

The CDR3 loop reads CASSLLRTSGKETQYF. CDR3 DNA: TGTGCCAGCAGCCTCCTCCGGACTAGCGGTAAAGAGACCCAGTACTTC. The chain couples TRBV2 to TRBJ2-5, with 10 bases lining up with TRBD2. V was clipped by 6 bases and J by 3 bases; unmatched bases: 10. The CDR3 runs 16 residues. The germline gives CDR1 SNHLY, CDR2 FYNNEI.

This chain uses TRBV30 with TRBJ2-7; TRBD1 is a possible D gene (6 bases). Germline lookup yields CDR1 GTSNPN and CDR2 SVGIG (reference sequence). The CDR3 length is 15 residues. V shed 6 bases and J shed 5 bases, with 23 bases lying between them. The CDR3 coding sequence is TGTGCCTGTCCTCCCCCCGGGACATCACGCAACGAGCAGTACTTC. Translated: CACPPPGTSRNEQYF.

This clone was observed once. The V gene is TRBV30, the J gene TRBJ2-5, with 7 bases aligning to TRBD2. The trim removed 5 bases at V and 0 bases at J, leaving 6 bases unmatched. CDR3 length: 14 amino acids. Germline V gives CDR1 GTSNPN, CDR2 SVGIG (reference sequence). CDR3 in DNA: TGTGCCTGGCAGCGGGGAGTGTACCAAGAGACCCAGTACTTC. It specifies CAWQRGVYQETQYF.

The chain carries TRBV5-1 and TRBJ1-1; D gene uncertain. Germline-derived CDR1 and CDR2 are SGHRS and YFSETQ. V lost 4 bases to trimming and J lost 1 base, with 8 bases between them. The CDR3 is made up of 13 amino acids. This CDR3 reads CASSQGRNTEAFF. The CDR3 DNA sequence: TGCGCCAGCAGCCAAGGACGGAACACTGAAGCTTTCTTT.

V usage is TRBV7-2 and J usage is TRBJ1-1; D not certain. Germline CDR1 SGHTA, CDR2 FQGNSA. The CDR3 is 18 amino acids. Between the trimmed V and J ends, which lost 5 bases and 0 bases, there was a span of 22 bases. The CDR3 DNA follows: TGTGCCAGCAGCCCCCAACGTCCCGGGTGGACCTTGAACACTGAAGCTTTCTTT. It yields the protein CASSPQRPGWTLNTEAFF.

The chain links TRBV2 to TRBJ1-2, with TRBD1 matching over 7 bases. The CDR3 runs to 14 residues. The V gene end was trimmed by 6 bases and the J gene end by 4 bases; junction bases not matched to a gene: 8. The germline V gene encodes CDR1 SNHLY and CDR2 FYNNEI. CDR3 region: CASSRAGTAYGYTF. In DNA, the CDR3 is TGTGCCAGCAGCCGAGCCGGGACAGCCTATGGCTACACCTTC. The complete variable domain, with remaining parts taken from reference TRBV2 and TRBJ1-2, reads EPEVTQTPSHQVTQMGQEVILRCVPISNHLYFYWYRQILGQKVEFLVSFYNNEISEKSEIFDDQFSVERPDGSNFTLKIRSTKLEDSAMYFCASSRAGTAYGYTFGSGTRLTVV.

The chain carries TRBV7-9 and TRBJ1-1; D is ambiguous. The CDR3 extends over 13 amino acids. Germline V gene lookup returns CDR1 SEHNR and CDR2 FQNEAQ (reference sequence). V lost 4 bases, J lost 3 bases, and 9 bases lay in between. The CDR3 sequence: CASSYAGDTEAFF. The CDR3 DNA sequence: TGTGCCAGCAGCTACGCCGGGGACACTGAAGCTTTCTTT.

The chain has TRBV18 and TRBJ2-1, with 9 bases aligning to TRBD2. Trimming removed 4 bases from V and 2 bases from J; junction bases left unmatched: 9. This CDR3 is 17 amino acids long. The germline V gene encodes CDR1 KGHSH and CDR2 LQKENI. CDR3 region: CASSLNIAGATYNEQFF. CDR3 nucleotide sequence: TGTGCCAGCTCACTTAATATAGCGGGGGCCACCTACAATGAGCAGTTCTTC.

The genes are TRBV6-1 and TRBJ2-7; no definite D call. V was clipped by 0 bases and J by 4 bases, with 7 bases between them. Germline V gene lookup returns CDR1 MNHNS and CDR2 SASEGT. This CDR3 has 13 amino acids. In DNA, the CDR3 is TGTGCCAGCAGTGAAGCGGACGTTTACGAGCAGTACTTC. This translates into CASSEADVYEQYF.

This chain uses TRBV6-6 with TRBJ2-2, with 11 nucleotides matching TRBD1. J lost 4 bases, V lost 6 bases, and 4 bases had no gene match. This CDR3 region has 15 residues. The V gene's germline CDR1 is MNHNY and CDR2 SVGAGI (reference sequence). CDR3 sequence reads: CASRDGQGATGELFF. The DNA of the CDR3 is TGTGCCAGCAGGGACGGACAGGGGGCCACCGGGGAGCTGTTTTTT.

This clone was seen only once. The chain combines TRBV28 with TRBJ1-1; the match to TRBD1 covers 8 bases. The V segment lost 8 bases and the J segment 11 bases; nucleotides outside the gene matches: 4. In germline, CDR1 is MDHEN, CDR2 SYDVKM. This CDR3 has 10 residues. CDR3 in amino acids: CASGQGMAFF. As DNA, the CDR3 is TGTGCCAGCGGACAGGGAATGGCTTTCTTT.